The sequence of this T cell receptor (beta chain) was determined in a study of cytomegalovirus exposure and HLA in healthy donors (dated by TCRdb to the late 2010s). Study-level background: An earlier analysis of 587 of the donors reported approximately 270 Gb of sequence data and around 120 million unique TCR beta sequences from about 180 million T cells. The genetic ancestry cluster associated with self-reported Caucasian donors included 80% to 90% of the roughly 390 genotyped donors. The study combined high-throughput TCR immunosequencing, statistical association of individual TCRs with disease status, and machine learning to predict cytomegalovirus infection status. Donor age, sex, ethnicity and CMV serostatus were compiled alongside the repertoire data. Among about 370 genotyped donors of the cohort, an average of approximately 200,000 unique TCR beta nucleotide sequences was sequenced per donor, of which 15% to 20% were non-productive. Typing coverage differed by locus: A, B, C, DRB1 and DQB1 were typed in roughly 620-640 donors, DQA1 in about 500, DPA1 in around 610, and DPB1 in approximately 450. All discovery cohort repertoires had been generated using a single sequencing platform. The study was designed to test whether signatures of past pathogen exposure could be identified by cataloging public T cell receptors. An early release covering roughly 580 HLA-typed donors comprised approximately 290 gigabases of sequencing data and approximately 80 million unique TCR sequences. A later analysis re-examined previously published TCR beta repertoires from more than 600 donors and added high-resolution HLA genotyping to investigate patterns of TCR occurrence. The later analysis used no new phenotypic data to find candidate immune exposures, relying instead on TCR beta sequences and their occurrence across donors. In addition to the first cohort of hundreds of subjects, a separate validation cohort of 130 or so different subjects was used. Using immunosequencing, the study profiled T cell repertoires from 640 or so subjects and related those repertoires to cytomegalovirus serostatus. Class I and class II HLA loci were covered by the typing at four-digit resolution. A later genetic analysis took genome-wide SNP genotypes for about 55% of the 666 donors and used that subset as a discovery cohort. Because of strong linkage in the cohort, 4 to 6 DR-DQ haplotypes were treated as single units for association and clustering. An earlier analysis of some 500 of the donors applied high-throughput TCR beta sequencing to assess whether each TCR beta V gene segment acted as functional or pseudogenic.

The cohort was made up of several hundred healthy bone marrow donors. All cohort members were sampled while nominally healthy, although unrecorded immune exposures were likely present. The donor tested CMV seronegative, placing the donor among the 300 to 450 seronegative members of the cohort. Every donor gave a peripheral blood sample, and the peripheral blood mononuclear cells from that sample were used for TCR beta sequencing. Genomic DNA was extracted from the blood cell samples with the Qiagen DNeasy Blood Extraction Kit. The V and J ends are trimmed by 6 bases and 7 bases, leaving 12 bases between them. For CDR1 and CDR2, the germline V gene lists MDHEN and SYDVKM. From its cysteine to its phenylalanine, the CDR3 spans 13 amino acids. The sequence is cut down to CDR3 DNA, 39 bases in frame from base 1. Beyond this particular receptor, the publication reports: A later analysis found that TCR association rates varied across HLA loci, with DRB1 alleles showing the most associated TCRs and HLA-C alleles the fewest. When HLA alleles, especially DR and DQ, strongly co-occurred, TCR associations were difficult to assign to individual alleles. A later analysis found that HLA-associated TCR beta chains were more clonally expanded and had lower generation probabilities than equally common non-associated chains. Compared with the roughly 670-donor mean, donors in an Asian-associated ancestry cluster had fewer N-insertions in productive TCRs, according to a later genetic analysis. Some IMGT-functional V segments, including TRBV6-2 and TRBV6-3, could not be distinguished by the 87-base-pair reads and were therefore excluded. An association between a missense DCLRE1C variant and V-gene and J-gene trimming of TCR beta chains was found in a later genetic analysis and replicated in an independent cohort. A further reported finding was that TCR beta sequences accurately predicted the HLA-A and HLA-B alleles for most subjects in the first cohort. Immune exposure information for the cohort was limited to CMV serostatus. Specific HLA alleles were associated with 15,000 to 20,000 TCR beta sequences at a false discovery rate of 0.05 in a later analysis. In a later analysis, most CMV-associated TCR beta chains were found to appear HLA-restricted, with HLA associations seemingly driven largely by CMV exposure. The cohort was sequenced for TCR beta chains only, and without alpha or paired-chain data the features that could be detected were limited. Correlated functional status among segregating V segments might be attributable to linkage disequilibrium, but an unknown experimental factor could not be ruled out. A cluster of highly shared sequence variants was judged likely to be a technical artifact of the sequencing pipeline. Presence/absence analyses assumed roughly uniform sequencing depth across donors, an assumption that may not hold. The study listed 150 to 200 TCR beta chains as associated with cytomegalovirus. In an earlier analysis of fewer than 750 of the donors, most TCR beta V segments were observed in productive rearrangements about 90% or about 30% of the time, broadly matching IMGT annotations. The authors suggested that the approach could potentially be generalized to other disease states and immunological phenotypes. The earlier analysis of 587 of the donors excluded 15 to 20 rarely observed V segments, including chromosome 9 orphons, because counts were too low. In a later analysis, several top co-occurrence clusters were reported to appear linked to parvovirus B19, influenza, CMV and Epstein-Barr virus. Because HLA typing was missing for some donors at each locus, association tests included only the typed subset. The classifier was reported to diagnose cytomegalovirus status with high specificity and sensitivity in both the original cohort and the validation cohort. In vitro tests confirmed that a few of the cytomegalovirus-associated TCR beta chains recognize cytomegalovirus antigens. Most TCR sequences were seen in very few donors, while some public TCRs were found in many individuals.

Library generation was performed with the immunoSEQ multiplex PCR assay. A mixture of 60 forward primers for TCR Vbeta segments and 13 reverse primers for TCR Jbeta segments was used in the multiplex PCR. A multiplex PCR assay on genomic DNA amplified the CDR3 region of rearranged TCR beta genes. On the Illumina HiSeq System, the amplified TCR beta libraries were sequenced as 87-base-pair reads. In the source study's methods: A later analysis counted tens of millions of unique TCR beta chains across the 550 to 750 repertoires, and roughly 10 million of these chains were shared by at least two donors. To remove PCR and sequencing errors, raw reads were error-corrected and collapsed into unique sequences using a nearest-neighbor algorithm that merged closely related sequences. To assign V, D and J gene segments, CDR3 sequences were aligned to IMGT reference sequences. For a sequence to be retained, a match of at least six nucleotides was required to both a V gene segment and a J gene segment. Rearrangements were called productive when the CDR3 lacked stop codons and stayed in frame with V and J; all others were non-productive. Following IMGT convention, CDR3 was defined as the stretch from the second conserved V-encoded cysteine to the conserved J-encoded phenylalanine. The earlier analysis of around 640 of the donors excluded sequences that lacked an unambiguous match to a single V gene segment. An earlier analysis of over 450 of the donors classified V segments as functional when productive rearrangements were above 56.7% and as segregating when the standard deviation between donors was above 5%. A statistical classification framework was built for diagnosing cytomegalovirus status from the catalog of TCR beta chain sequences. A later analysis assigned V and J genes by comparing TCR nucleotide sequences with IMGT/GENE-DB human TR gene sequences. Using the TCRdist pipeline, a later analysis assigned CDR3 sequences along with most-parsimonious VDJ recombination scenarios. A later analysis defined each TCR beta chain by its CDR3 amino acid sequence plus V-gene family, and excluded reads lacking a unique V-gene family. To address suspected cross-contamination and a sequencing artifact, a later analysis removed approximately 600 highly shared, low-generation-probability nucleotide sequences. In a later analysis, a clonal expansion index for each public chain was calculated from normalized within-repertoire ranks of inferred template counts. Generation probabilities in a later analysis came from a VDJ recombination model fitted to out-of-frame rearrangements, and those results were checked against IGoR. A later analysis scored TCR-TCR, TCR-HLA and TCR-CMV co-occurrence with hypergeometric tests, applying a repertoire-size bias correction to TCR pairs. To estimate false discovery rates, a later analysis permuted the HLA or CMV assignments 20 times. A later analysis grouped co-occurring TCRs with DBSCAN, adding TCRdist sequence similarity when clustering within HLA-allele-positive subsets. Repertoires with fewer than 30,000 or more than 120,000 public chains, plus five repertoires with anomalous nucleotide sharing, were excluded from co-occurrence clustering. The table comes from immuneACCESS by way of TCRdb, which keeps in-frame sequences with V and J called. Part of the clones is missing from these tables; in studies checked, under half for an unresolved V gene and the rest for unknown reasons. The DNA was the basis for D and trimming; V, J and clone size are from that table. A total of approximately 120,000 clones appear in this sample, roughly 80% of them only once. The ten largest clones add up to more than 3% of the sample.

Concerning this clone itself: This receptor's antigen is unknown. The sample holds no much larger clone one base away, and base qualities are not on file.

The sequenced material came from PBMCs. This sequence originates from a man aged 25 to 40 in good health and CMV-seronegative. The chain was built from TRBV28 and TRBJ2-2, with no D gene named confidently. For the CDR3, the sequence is CASRFQVRGELFF. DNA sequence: TGTGCCAGCAGATTCCAGGTCCGCGGGGAGCTGTTTTTT.